This TCR beta chain was identified during a study of cytomegalovirus exposure and HLA in healthy donors. Comment on this clone: Its antigen is unidentified.

Trimming removed 1 base from V and 5 bases from J, with 12 bases in between. The CDR3 has 14 amino acids. The germline gives CDR1 SGHRS, CDR2 YFSETQ. Broader study findings: Compared with the roughly 700-donor mean, an Asian-associated ancestry cluster reportedly had fewer N-insertions, according to a later analysis.

The PCR had 60 Vbeta and 13 Jbeta primers. TCRdb's copy holds only in-frame clones and misses some; the assay was immunoSEQ multiplex PCR. The ten top clones account for over 15%, within a sample of 80,000 to 95,000 clones. The chain couples TRBV5-1 to TRBJ2-5, with D possibly TRBD1 on 6 matching bases. The TCR comes from a man aged 50 to 59 in good health and CMV-seropositive. The sequenced material came from PBMCs. The CDR3 nucleotides are TGCGCCAGCAGCTTGTCCGCAGGGGACGAGACCCAGTACTTC. Amino acid sequence: CASSLSAGDETQYF.